The 21 T cell receptor beta chains in this list originate from one sample, sequenced in a study of identical twins. TCRdb reanalysed the 5' RACE reads using MiXCR and keeps one entry per CDR3 protein. The sample consists of around 480,000 distinct CDR3 sequences, 14% of them appearing once. These data also formed part of another study, on yellow fever vaccine responses in identical twins.

Sample: CD4+ T cells sorted from blood. These receptors were taken from a woman between 18 and 30 years old in good health.

V and J are TRBV20-1 and TRBJ1-5, with 11 bases identical to TRBD1. Germline values: CDR1 DFQATT, CDR2 SNEGSKA (reference sequence). The CDR3 sequence is 15 residues long. Losses at the gene ends were 0 bases for V and 4 bases for J; bases not matched to a gene: 2. DNA of the CDR3: TGCAGTGCTAGAGAGGGGACAGGGGGAAATCAGCCCCAGCATTTT. This gives the protein CSAREGTGGNQPQHF.

This clonotype has ten or more counts. The chain has TRBV28 and TRBJ2-7, with 13 bases identical to TRBD2. Germline values: CDR1 MDHEN, CDR2 SYDVKM. The ends lost 7 bases at V and 1 base at J; junction bases unmatched: 16. The CDR3 contains 19 residues. This CDR3 is CASNTRLAGGDYHSYEQYF. The DNA for the CDR3 is TGTGCCAGCAACACTAGACTAGCGGGAGGAGATTACCATTCCTACGAGCAGTACTTC.

The chain combines TRBV9 with TRBJ1-6; D perhaps matches TRBD1 (5 bases). The length of the CDR3 is 14 residues. V was cut by 3 bases and J by 5 bases, with 9 bases left in between. Germline lookup yields CDR1 SGDLS and CDR2 YYNGEE. The CDR3 sequence is CASSADTNNSPLHF. CDR3 in DNA: TGTGCCAGCAGCGCGGACACCAATAATTCACCCCTCCACTTT.

Many counts were recorded for this clonotype. This chain joins TRBV12-3 or TRBV12-4 and TRBJ2-1; the match to TRBD2 covers 8 bases. V gave up 3 bases and J gave up 1 base; unmatched junction bases: 2. The CDR3 runs 15 residues. The CDR3 is CASSFGRESYNEQFF. The CDR3 DNA is TGTGCCAGCAGTTTCGGGAGGGAGTCCTACAATGAGCAGTTCTTC.

This chain joins TRBV11-3 and TRBJ2-5; D is perhaps TRBD1 or TRBD2 (6 bases each). This CDR3 has 16 amino acids. Germline CDR1 reads SGHNT; CDR2 reads YENEEA. Between the trimmed V and J ends, which lost 1 base and 4 bases, there was a span of 16 bases. CDR3 region: CASSLGTTRGLETQYF. CDR3 nucleotide sequence: TGTGCCAGCAGCTTAGGAACCACTCGGGGGCTAGAGACCCAGTACTTC.

This clonotype showed up just a few times. The chain employs TRBV4-3 and TRBJ2-3; D remains unclear. CDR3 length: 15 amino acids. Germline assignment: CDR1 LGHNA and CDR2 YSLEER. Deletions cut 4 bases from V and 0 bases from J, with 11 bases between. CDR3 nucleotides: TGCGCCAGCAGCCCGCGGATGGGTAGCACAGATACGCAGTATTTT. This codes for CASSPRMGSTDTQYF.

J is TRBJ2-3 and V is TRBV29-1; D perhaps matches TRBD2 (5 bases). The germline V gene encodes CDR1 SQVTM and CDR2 ANQGSEA. The V end was cut by 3 bases, the J end by 8 bases, with 15 bases between. The CDR3 contains 13 residues. The CDR3 spells CSVEVIPRGTQYF. Written as DNA, the CDR3 is TGCAGCGTTGAGGTTATTCCTCGGGGTACGCAGTATTTT.

This clonotype was counted between two and nine times. The chain employs TRBV6-6 and TRBJ2-7, with D uncertain. Deletions cut 7 bases from V and 3 bases from J, with 13 bases between. In germline, CDR1 is MNHNY, CDR2 SVGAGI (reference sequence). CDR3 length: 13 amino acids. The CDR3 nucleotides are TGTGCCAGCAACCCTAGTATGGGCTACGAGCAGTACTTC. Translating gives CASNPSMGYEQYF.

The chain couples TRBV6-6 to TRBJ2-7; D is unresolved. CDR3 size: 13 residues. The germline CDR1 and CDR2 sequences are MNHNY and SVGAGI (reference sequence). Trimming pared 3 bases from V and 2 bases from J, leaving 8 bases between. In nucleotides, the CDR3 is TGTGCCAGCAGTTATTTAGAAACCTACGAGCAGTACTTC. This sequence encodes CASSYLETYEQYF.

J is TRBJ2-2 and V is TRBV7-8; D is possibly TRBD2 (5 bases). CDR3 length equals 15 residues. Germline-derived CDR1 and CDR2 are SGHVS and FQNEAQ. V gave up 5 bases and J gave up 7 bases, with 17 bases separating them. The CDR3 DNA reads TGTGCCAGCAGCCAAAGCGGACGGTCCGACGGGGAGCTGTTTTTT. Protein: CASSQSGRSDGELFF.

The chain has TRBV6-1 and TRBJ2-7, with a possible D match to TRBD1 (5 bases). The CDR3 runs to 14 residues. Between the trimmed V and J ends, which lost 7 bases and 2 bases, there was a span of 15 bases. Germline-derived CDR1 and CDR2 are MNHNS and SASEGT. The CDR3 DNA reads TGTGCCAGCACCTCCCCGACAGTGCCCTACGAGCAGTACTTC. Its protein product is CASTSPTVPYEQYF.

The genes are TRBV19 and TRBJ2-1, with TRBD1 matching over 8 bases. The trim removed 4 bases at V and 4 bases at J, leaving 6 bases unmatched. Germline V gene data show CDR1 as LNHDA and CDR2 as SQIVND (reference sequence). CDR3 length: 15 residues. CDR3 residues: CASSKETGVYNEQFF. CDR3 DNA: TGTGCCAGTAGTAAGGAGACAGGGGTTTACAATGAGCAGTTCTTC.

This clonotype has more than one count but fewer than ten. This chain links TRBV20-1 with TRBJ1-6; tentatively, D is TRBD1 (5 bases). V was shortened by 3 bases and J by 9 bases, with 12 bases between the two germline ends. Germline CDR1 DFQATT, CDR2 SNEGSKA (reference sequence). The CDR3 extends over 13 amino acids. CDR3 in DNA: TGCAGTGCTAGCCCAGGGAAGTCTTCACCCCTCCACTTT. It translates to CSASPGKSSPLHF.

The rearrangement joins TRBV20-1 to TRBJ2-1; D uncertain. This CDR3 has 14 amino acids. Germline values: CDR1 DFQATT, CDR2 SNEGSKA (reference sequence). Trimming stripped 6 bases from V and 7 bases from J, with 19 bases between. The CDR3 region has the DNA TGCAGTGCGACAAGGGCCATCGCTTCAAATGAGCAGTTCTTC. Encoded protein: CSATRAIASNEQFF.

V is TRBV4-2 and J is TRBJ2-1; D is perhaps TRBD1 (6 bases). V was pared by 4 bases and J by 4 bases, with 14 bases between. The germline CDR1 and CDR2 sequences are LGHNA and YNFKEQ. The CDR3 is made up of 15 amino acids. CDR3 nucleotide sequence: TGTGCCAGCAGCCCCCGGACAGACACGTACAATGAGCAGTTCTTC. Protein: CASSPRTDTYNEQFF.

The sample holds a few counts of this clonotype. The V and J genes are TRBV3-1 and TRBJ2-2, with a tentative D call TRBD2 (6 bases). The CDR3 is 15 residues long. Trimming shortened V by 2 bases and J by 6 bases, and 13 bases separated the two germline ends. CDR1 is LGHDT and CDR2 is YNNKEL in the germline V gene (reference sequence). CDR3 sequence (DNA): TGTGCCAGCAGCCAATCGGGGGTTATCGCCGGGGAGCTGTTTTTT. Translation gives CASSQSGVIAGELFF. The full variable domain, with the rest looked up from reference TRBV3-1 and TRBJ2-2, is DTAVSQTPKYLVTQMGNDKSIKCEQNLGHDTMYWYKQDSKKFLKIMFSYNNKELIINETVPNRFSPKSPDKAHLNLHINSLELGDSAVYFCASSQSGVIAGELFFGEGSRLTVL.

This clonotype has ten or more counts. The J gene is TRBJ1-5, the V gene TRBV7-2, with a possible D match to TRBD1 (5 bases). This CDR3 comprises 13 residues. Trimming cost V 6 bases and J 4 bases, with 10 bases left between them. The V gene's germline CDR1 is SGHTA and CDR2 FQGNSA. CDR3 nucleotide sequence: TGTGCCAGCAGTGTGACAGTGAATCAGCCCCAGCATTTT. It codes for CASSVTVNQPQHF.

This clonotype was seen at least ten times. The chain couples TRBV7-2 to TRBJ2-1, with unresolved D. This CDR3 is 13 amino acids long. Germline CDR1 is SGHTA and CDR2 is FQGNSA. Between the trimmed V and J ends, which lost 0 bases and 0 bases, there was a span of 0 bases. CDR3 loop: CASSLASYNEQFF. DNA for the CDR3: TGTGCCAGCAGCTTAGCCTCCTACAATGAGCAGTTCTTC.

This sequence joins TRBV20-1 and TRBJ2-1; D remains unclear. The germline V gene has CDR1 DFQATT and CDR2 SNEGSKA (reference sequence). CDR3 length: 14 residues. V gave up 0 bases and J gave up 1 base, with 7 bases separating them. DNA for the CDR3: TGCAGTGCTAGAGATGGCGGATCCTACAATGAGCAGTTCTTC. It encodes CSARDGGSYNEQFF.

J is TRBJ1-2 and V is TRBV5-1; TRBD1 agrees at 7 bases. The CDR3 consists of 15 residues. Germline CDR1 and CDR2: SGHRS and YFSETQ. Trimming at V came to 4 bases and at J to 0 bases, leaving 6 bases not matched to a gene. CDR3 region: CASSREGTANYGYTF. The CDR3 region has the DNA TGCGCCAGCAGCCGCGAAGGGACAGCTAACTATGGCTACACCTTC.

The chain has TRBV29-1 and TRBJ1-1; D might be TRBD1 (6 bases). Germline V gene data show CDR1 as SQVTM and CDR2 as ANQGSEA. V lost 8 bases and J 6 bases, leaving 19 bases between the germline ends. This CDR3 has 13 amino acids. In DNA form, the CDR3 reads TGCAGCTCTCTGGCGGGGGGCGATGCTGAAGCTTTCTTT. This sequence encodes CSSLAGGDAEAFF.